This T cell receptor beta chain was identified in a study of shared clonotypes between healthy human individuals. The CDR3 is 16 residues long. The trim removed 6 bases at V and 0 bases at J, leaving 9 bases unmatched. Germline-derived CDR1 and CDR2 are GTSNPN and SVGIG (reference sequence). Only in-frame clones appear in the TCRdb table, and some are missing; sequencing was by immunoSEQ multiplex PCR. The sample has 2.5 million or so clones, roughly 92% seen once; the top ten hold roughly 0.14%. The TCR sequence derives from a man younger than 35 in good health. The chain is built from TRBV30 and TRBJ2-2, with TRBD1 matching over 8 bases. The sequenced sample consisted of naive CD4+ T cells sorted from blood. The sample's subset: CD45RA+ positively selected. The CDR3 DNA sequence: TGTGCCTGCGGGAGAGGGACAGGCTCGAACACCGGGGAGCTGTTTTTT. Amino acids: CACGRGTGSNTGELFF.